This T cell receptor (beta chain) is from a study of tissue T cells after allogeneic stem cell transplantation. This clone came up a few times. The antigen is undetermined. The gene symbols are mouse symbols. Study conclusions and caveats: The study did not identify alloreactive or antigen-specific tissue TCRs, and some clones might be persisting host cells. Anatomically similar tissues had similar TCR repertoires within each patient. In patients and mice, blood and spleen missed much of tissue repertoire.

The time point here: mouse harvest day 7 after allogeneic transplant. Tail vein injection delivered 10^7 T-cell-depleted bone marrow cells and 10^6 splenic CD5+ T cells. Mice had MHC-mismatched B6 into BALB/c GVHD, sampled day 7 or 14. Data came from immunoSEQ multiplex PCR; TCRdb stores just in-frame clones and leaves some out. The sample shows about 6,600 clones, around 43% of them seen only once. The sequence was obtained from a female BALB/c mouse given C57BL/6 T cells with graft-versus-host disease after an allogeneic hematopoietic cell transplant. The sequenced sample consisted of lymph node tissue.

The covered CDR3 bases are TGTGCCAGCAGTGTGGGGACTGAGCAGTTC. This gives the protein CASSVGTEQF. The whole CDR3 protein reads CASSVGTEQFF. This sequence joins TRBV13-3 and TRBJ2-1; the D gene is possibly TRBD2 (5 bases). The read halts 1 residue ahead of the CDR3 end, with the missing end drawn from the germline J gene. The CDR3 sequence is 11 residues long. Trimming removed 3 bases at V and 8 bases at J, with 6 bases between. Per germline, CDR1 NNHDY and CDR2 SYVADS.